This TCR beta chain was profiled in a study of OX40 agonist ivuxolimab in advanced cancers. About the research overall: From about 20 to 80 years was the age range, with a mean of about 54 years, and about 83% were male.

V lost 5 bases and J lost 0, with 12 bases in between. This CDR3 is 15 amino acids long. Per the germline V gene, CDR1 is SEHNR and CDR2 is FQNEAQ (reference sequence). The data were produced by immunoSEQ multiplex PCR, yet TCRdb's version contains in-frame clones alone and is incomplete. The sample lists roughly 60,000 clones; 80% to 85% were seen once. The chain carries TRBV7-9 and TRBJ2-3; D might be TRBD1 (6 bases). The sequence was obtained from an adult with an advanced solid tumor such as melanoma, head and neck, liver or kidney cancer. Sequencing used CD4+ or CD8+ T cells sorted from blood, obtained in a trial of the OX40 agonist ivuxolimab. In nucleotides, the CDR3 is TGTGCCAGCAGCCCATCCACAGGGAGCACAGATACGCAGTATTTT. This encodes CASSPSTGSTDTQYF.